This entry lists 9 T cell receptor beta chains sequenced from one sample in a study of CD8 T cells in ankylosing spondylitis. From the 5' RACE reads, TCRdb called clonotypes with MiXCR, one entry per CDR3 protein. Here the sample spans hundreds of thousands of distinct CDR3 sequences, about 20% being singletons. The sample was blood, either unsorted or a sorted T cell fraction (not recorded which). Receptor source: a female donor with ankylosing spondylitis or in good health (not recorded which).

The chain is built from TRBV20-1 and TRBJ2-2, with 11 bases lining up with TRBD2. Trimming at V came to 6 bases and at J to 1 base, leaving 7 bases not matched to a gene. Germline V gene lookup returns CDR1 DFQATT and CDR2 SNEGSKA (reference sequence). The CDR3 consists of 16 residues. CDR3 nucleotide sequence: TGCAGTGCCCTCGCGGGACTAGCGGTGAACACCGGGGAGCTGTTTTTT. This encodes CSALAGLAVNTGELFF.

The chain couples TRBV5-1 to TRBJ2-3, with D possibly matching TRBD1 (5 bases). The ends were cut back, 7 bases at V and 2 bases at J, with 11 bases in the middle. CDR3 size: 13 residues. The V gene's germline CDR1 is SGHRS and CDR2 YFSETQ. DNA for the CDR3: TGCGCCAGCTCCTCGACAGTCACAGATACGCAGTATTTT. Translated: CASSSTVTDTQYF.

The gene calls are TRBV7-3 and TRBJ2-5; either TRBD1 or TRBD2 may fit D (5 bases each). CDR1 and CDR2 from the germline V gene are SGHTA and FQGTGA. V dropped 5 bases and J dropped 2 bases, with 12 bases sitting between them. There are 14 residues in the CDR3. This chain's CDR3 is CASSPGTKQETQYF. CDR3 in DNA: TGTGCCAGCAGCCCGGGGACCAAGCAAGAGACCCAGTACTTC.

The CDR3 nucleotides read TGTGCCAGCAGTGAAACTCGGGACAGTACCGAAAAACTGTTTTTT. Protein product: CASSETRDSTEKLFF. This chain connects TRBV6-1 to TRBJ1-4; 7 bases are shared with TRBD1. Germline loops: CDR1 MNHNS, CDR2 SASEGT. This CDR3 region has 15 residues. V lost 2 bases and J lost 8; bases outside the gene matches: 8.

This clonotype was observed a handful of times. This chain uses TRBV2 with TRBJ2-4; TRBD1 aligns across 7 bases. CDR1 and CDR2 (germline): SNHLY, FYNNEI. This CDR3 comprises 14 residues. V dropped 5 bases and J dropped 10; count of bases not matched to a gene: 11. This CDR3 reads CASSSTGAPGIQYF. CDR3 bases: TGTGCCAGCAGTTCAACAGGGGCACCCGGGATTCAGTACTTC.

The sample holds a few counts of this clonotype. V usage is TRBV20-1 and J usage is TRBJ2-3, with 11 positions matching TRBD2. The germline V gene encodes CDR1 DFQATT and CDR2 SNEGSKA (reference sequence). The CDR3 runs 14 residues. V lost 4 bases, J lost 6 bases, and 6 bases stayed unmatched. CDR3 residues: CSATTSGEIDTQYF. The CDR3 region has the DNA TGCAGTGCTACGACTAGCGGGGAAATTGATACGCAGTATTTT.

This clonotype was picked up a small number of times. V gene TRBV7-2 combines with J gene TRBJ2-7, with D possibly being TRBD2 (5 bases). The CDR3 spans 15 residues. Germline CDR1 and CDR2: SGHTA and FQGNSA. The V and J ends lost 3 bases and 3 bases respectively, with 15 bases between them. The CDR3 DNA sequence: TGTGCCAGCAGCTTGGCAACTAGTCTTCGCTACGAGCAGTACTTC. This sequence encodes CASSLATSLRYEQYF.

The V call is TRBV10-3, the J call TRBJ2-3; TRBD2 matches 9 bases. Losses at the gene ends were 6 bases for V and 2 bases for J; bases not matched to a gene: 6. The CDR3 is made up of 15 amino acids. Germline values: CDR1 ENHRY, CDR2 SYGVKD. CDR3 sequence reads: CAIRGTSSYTDTQYF. The CDR3 nucleotides read TGTGCCATCAGGGGGACTAGCAGCTACACAGATACGCAGTATTTT.

This clonotype was observed a handful of times. V usage is TRBV5-1 and J usage is TRBJ2-4; 14 nucleotides agree with TRBD2. Germline-derived CDR1 and CDR2 are SGHRS and YFSETQ. CDR3 size: 17 residues. V lost 4 bases and J lost 8; bases outside the gene matches: 11. The CDR3 here is CASSPTPGLAGGHIQYF. In DNA form, the CDR3 reads TGCGCCAGCAGCCCCACCCCTGGACTAGCGGGAGGCCACATTCAGTACTTC.